This is a list of T cell receptor beta chains from one sample in a study of T cell repertoires in cytomegalovirus infection. In TCRdb, the reads were re-called with MiXCR into one record per CDR3 protein. Seen here are roughly 250,000 distinct CDR3 sequences, roughly 22% observed once, and the top ten hold around a sixth. The source material was CD8+ T cells from PBMCs. Source of these receptors: a human donor in good health (CMV status not recorded). Some clones in this sample may be carry-over from other donors' samples. Each CDR3 is given with its conserved first and last residue. Fields, in order: V gene, clone size, J gene, D gene, CDR3 DNA, CDR3 protein. D genes are given only for firm matches. Expanded clones are given a class, and other clones once, few, many or no size at all.

TRBV28	NA	TRBJ1-6	NA	TGTGCCAGCAGTCCCGCAAGTCCCCTCCACTTT	CASSPASPLHF
TRBV7-9	few	TRBJ2-7	NA	TGTGCCAGCAGCTGGGACGGTCGCGAGCAGTACTTC	CASSWDGREQYF
TRBV7-6	many	TRBJ2-2	NA	TGTGCCAGCAGCTGGGCGAGCGGGGAGCTGTTTTTT	CASSWASGELFF
TRBV15	NA	TRBJ1-2	NA	TGTGCCACCAGCAGAGTACCCAGAGACAGGTCTTTGGGCTACACCTTC	CATSRVPRDRSLGYTF
TRBV28	many	TRBJ2-6	NA	TGTGCCAGCAGTTTATTGAGTGAGGGTGGGGCCAACGTCCTGACTTTC	CASSLLSEGGANVLTF
TRBV13	few	TRBJ2-1	NA	TGTGCCAGCAGCTTAGTGGCAGGGGGAGGCTACAATGAGCAGTTCTTC	CASSLVAGGGYNEQFF
TRBV14	few	TRBJ1-4	NA	TGTGCCAGCAGCCAACGTCATGGGGGTTGGAATGAAAAACTGTTTTTT	CASSQRHGGWNEKLFF
TRBV12-3/TRBV12-4	NA	TRBJ1-1	NA	TGTGCCAGCAGTTCCCCTAGCGGGATTGCTTTCTTT	CASSSPSGIAFF
TRBV7-9	NA	TRBJ2-1	NA	TGTGCCAGCAGCTTTGGTTCACCCTCCTACAATGAGCAGTTCTTC	CASSFGSPSYNEQFF
TRBV18	NA	TRBJ2-7	NA	TGTGCCAGCTCAACGGAGGGGGACGAGCAGTACTTC	CASSTEGDEQYF
TRBV10-3	NA	TRBJ1-3	NA	TGTGCCATCAGTGAGGAGACAATCCTCTTTGGAAACACCATATATTTT	CAISEETILFGNTIYF
TRBV29-1	NA	TRBJ1-2	NA	TGCAGCGTTGAAGAGACAGCCCCTAACTATGGCTACACCTTC	CSVEETAPNYGYTF
TRBV3-1	NA	TRBJ2-5	TRBD2	TGTGCCAGCAGCCACGGACTAGCGGGGGTTCAAGAGACCCAGTACTTC	CASSHGLAGVQETQYF
TRBV7-6	many	TRBJ1-2	TRBD1	TGTGCCAGCAGCTTAGAAACTTCCAGACGAGGGGGCAAGGGTGATGGCTACACCTTC	CASSLETSRRGGKGDGYTF
TRBV7-9	NA	TRBJ2-7	TRBD2	TGTGCCAGCAGCTTAGCGCGGCTAGCGGGGACCTCCTACGAGCAGTACTTC	CASSLARLAGTSYEQYF
TRBV20-1	few	TRBJ2-1	NA	TGCAGTGCTGAAACCCTAGCGCAGGACTACAATGAGCAGTTCTTC	CSAETLAQDYNEQFF